Listed below are T cell receptor beta chains from one sample, sequenced in a study of blood T cell repertoires in COVID-19. Sequenced by immunoSEQ multiplex PCR; TCRdb stores in-frame clones only, minus some. This sample carries over 120,000 clones, about four fifths of them seen once, and the ten largest clones take under 5.5%. The material sequenced was peripheral blood. The source of these receptors is a human donor in a cohort sampled during active COVID-19. CDR3s include the opening cysteine and the closing phenylalanine or tryptophan. A D gene is named only where the DNA matches it firmly. Expanded clones are given a class, and other clones once, few, many or no size at all.

TRBV20-1	-	-	TRBJ1-2	CSVPRDYGYTF	TGCAGTGTGCCCAGGGACTATGGCTACACCTTC
TRBV5-4	-	TRBD2	TRBJ2-2	CASSWTSGRNTGELFF	TGTGCCAGCAGCTGGACTAGCGGGCGAAACACCGGGGAGCTGTTTTTT
TRBV2	-	-	TRBJ2-5	CASSDWLAGEETQYF	TGTGCCAGCAGTGATTGGCTGGCCGGGGAAGAGACCCAGTACTTC
TRBV5-6	-	TRBD2	TRBJ2-5	CASTSAGVEETQYF	TGTGCCAGCACCTCAGCGGGAGTAGAGGAGACCCAGTACTTC
TRBV28	once	-	TRBJ1-1	CASSRGGGTVNTEAFF	TGTGCCAGCAGTCGAGGGGGAGGGACTGTGAACACTGAAGCTTTCTTT
TRBV5-1	-	TRBD2	TRBJ2-1	CASSFRTGILAGVSYNEQFF	TGCGCCAGCAGCTTCCGGACAGGGATCCTAGCGGGAGTTTCCTACAATGAGCAGTTCTTC
TRBV19	-	TRBD1	TRBJ2-5	CASAPTKGAQETQYF	TGTGCCAGTGCCCCCACAAAGGGGGCTCAAGAGACCCAGTACTTC
TRBV14	-	-	TRBJ1-5	CASGDRKVSSNQPQHF	TGTGCCAGCGGCGACAGGAAGGTTAGTAGCAATCAGCCCCAGCATTTT
TRBV12-5	-	-	TRBJ1-1	CAAKQGENTEAFF	TGTGCTGCAAAACAGGGTGAGAACACTGAAGCTTTCTTT
TRBV15	-	TRBD2	TRBJ2-5	CATSRVPRLAVTGGETQYF	TGTGCCACCAGCAGAGTACCCCGACTAGCGGTTACCGGGGGAGAGACCCAGTACTTC
TRBV5-1	-	TRBD1	TRBJ2-1	CASSAYRGDEQFF	TGCGCCAGCAGCGCTTACAGGGGTGATGAGCAGTTCTTC
TRBV10-3	-	TRBD1	TRBJ2-2	CATRTGGNTGELFF	TGTGCCACCCGGACAGGGGGGAACACCGGGGAGCTGTTTTTT
TRBV14	-	TRBD1	TRBJ2-5	CASSHWDSLETQYF	TGTGCCAGCAGCCACTGGGACAGTTTAGAGACCCAGTACTTC
TRBV4-1	once	-	TRBJ2-3	CASSQEGRGDRTDTQYF	TGCGCCAGCAGCCAAGAAGGGCGCGGGGACCGCACAGATACGCAGTATTTT
TRBV5-1	-	-	TRBJ1-3	CASSSQGSGNTIYF	TGCGCCAGCAGCTCACAGGGCTCTGGAAACACCATATATTTT
TRBV19	-	-	TRBJ2-2	CASTGHRNTGELFF	TGTGCCAGTACGGGACACCGGAACACCGGGGAGCTGTTTTTT
TRBV2	once	-	TRBJ2-1	CASSPRTNEQFF	TGTGCCAGCAGTCCGCGTACTAATGAGCAGTTCTTC
TRBV27	-	-	TRBJ2-3	CASSLLDSPDTQYF	TGTGCCAGCAGTCTTCTCGACAGCCCAGATACGCAGTATTTT